The rows below give T cell receptor beta chains drawn from one sample of a study of glioma-infiltrating T cells after dendritic cell vaccination. Profiling relied on immunoSEQ multiplex PCR, and the TCRdb table lists in-frame clones only, not all of them. The data show 65,000 or so clones, with roughly nine tenths seen just once and 11% held by the top ten. The sequencing used blood, collected after dendritic cell vaccination. The source is a human donor with glioblastoma. The CDR3 runs from the conserved cysteine through the conserved F or W. A D gene is named only where the DNA matches it firmly. Clone sizes are given selectively: once, few, many, or a class where the clone is expanded.

TRBJ1-1	NA	NA	TRBV18	CASSPQGGDTEAFF	TGTGCCAGCTCACCACAGGGAGGGGACACTGAAGCTTTCTTT
TRBJ1-1	NA	NA	TRBV6-5	CASSSGVNTEAFF	TGTGCCAGCAGCTCCGGGGTAAACACTGAAGCTTTCTTT
TRBJ1-2	NA	TRBD1	TRBV5-1	CASSLGDRGRDGYTF	TGCGCCAGCAGCTTGGGGGACAGGGGGAGAGATGGCTACACCTTC
TRBJ2-2	NA	TRBD1	TRBV7-3	CASSGRDRVNTGELFF	TGTGCCAGCAGCGGTCGGGACAGGGTGAACACCGGGGAGCTGTTTTTT
TRBJ2-1	NA	TRBD2	TRBV10-1	CASSGGLAGAVKFF	TGCGCCAGCAGTGGTGGGCTAGCGGGAGCCGTGAAGTTCTTC
TRBJ2-4	NA	TRBD1	TRBV27	CASSFSGQGNVIQYF	TGTGCCAGCAGTTTTTCGGGACAGGGTAACGTCATTCAGTACTTC
TRBJ2-3	NA	TRBD1	TRBV27	CASTPPDRGGDTQYF	TGTGCCAGCACCCCACCAGACAGGGGGGGAGATACGCAGTATTTT
TRBJ1-4	NA	TRBD1	TRBV10-3	CAISATGGTNEKLFF	TGTGCCATCAGTGCAACAGGGGGCACTAATGAAAAACTGTTTTTT
TRBJ1-2	NA	NA	TRBV20-1	CSASLGGYTF	TGCAGTGCTAGTCTAGGTGGCTACACCTTC
TRBJ1-1	NA	TRBD1	TRBV29-1	CSTTGSGTEAFF	TGCAGCACGACAGGGTCAGGCACTGAAGCTTTCTTT
TRBJ2-1	NA	TRBD2	TRBV7-9	CASSLAAWRGGHEQFF	TGTGCCAGCAGCTTAGCGGCCTGGCGGGGGGGCCATGAGCAGTTCTTC
TRBJ1-2	NA	NA	TRBV2	CASRPDSSYSAF	TGTGCCAGCAGACCCGACTCGTCCTACTCAGCCTTC
TRBJ1-2	NA	NA	TRBV6-1	CASSEGARGYTF	TGTGCCAGCAGTGAGGGGGCGCGTGGCTACACCTTC
TRBJ1-1	NA	NA	TRBV27	CASSLSVKTSSEAFF	TGTGCCAGCAGTTTATCCGTTAAAACTTCATCTGAAGCTTTCTTT
TRBJ2-5	NA	NA	TRBV19	CASRFTHQETQYF	TGTGCCAGTCGCTTTACACACCAAGAGACCCAGTACTTC
TRBJ1-4	NA	NA	TRBV19	CASSDRTTNEKLFF	TGTGCCAGTAGTGACAGAACAACTAATGAAAAACTGTTTTTT
TRBJ2-5	NA	TRBD2	TRBV5-5	CASRRGGRGQQETQYF	TGTGCCAGCAGGCGGGGGGGGCGGGGGCAACAAGAGACCCAGTACTTC
TRBJ1-2	NA	NA	TRBV4-3	CASSPPGVEANYGYTF	TGCGCCAGCAGCCCCCCAGGGGTAGAGGCTAACTATGGCTACACCTTC
TRBJ1-5	NA	TRBD1	TRBV18	CASSPTGGYQPQHF	TGTGCCAGCTCACCCACAGGGGGGTACCAGCCCCAGCATTTT
TRBJ2-3	NA	TRBD2	TRBV27	CASKRLAGGYLGTDTQYF	TGTGCCAGCAAAAGGCTAGCGGGAGGGTATTTGGGCACAGATACGCAGTATTTT
TRBJ2-7	NA	NA	TRBV10-1	CASSESGGKSYEQYF	TGCGCCAGCAGTGAGTCCGGAGGTAAATCCTACGAGCAGTACTTC
TRBJ1-2	NA	NA	TRBV6-6	CASSQDRSRMDGYTF	TGTGCCAGCAGTCAAGACCGTTCGAGGATGGATGGCTACACCTTC
TRBJ1-4	once	NA	TRBV4-1	CASSQEKTRVKTEKLFF	TGCGCCAGCAGCCAAGAAAAAACGAGGGTTAAGACTGAAAAACTGTTTTTT
TRBJ2-7	NA	TRBD2	TRBV6-5	CASSSGLAGTYEQYF	TGTGCCAGCAGTTCGGGACTAGCGGGGACATACGAGCAGTACTTC
TRBJ2-3	few	TRBD2	TRBV15	CATSREITLVEAGATSTDTQYF	TGTGCCACCAGCAGAGAGATAACATTAGTTGAAGCGGGAGCCACTAGCACAGATACGCAGTATTTT
TRBJ2-7	NA	TRBD1	TRBV9	CASSLSQTGYEQYF	TGTGCCAGCAGCCTATCCCAGACAGGGTACGAGCAGTACTTC
TRBJ1-4	NA	NA	TRBV19	CASRPDSGQGNEKLFF	TGTGCCAGTAGACCCGACTCTGGGCAGGGAAATGAAAAACTGTTTTTT
TRBJ1-1	NA	TRBD1	TRBV7-9	CASSFFQGASGTEAFF	TGTGCCAGCAGCTTTTTCCAGGGGGCAAGCGGCACTGAAGCTTTCTTT